This T cell receptor (beta chain) derives from a study of blood T cell repertoires in COVID-19. In the study overall: From the United States, Italy and Spain came samples of acute and convalescent COVID-19.

J lost 3 bases, V lost 0 bases, and 7 bases had no gene match. CDR3 length: 17 amino acids. Per the germline V gene, CDR1 is SGHRS and CDR2 is YFSETQ. The repertoire was sequenced with immunoSEQ multiplex PCR; TCRdb's copy has only in-frame clones and lacks some. The sample includes under 300,000 clones, around 83% of them seen just once. This sequence originates from a man aged 80 or over with acute or convalescent COVID-19. V gene TRBV5-1 combines with J gene TRBJ2-3, with 10 bases matching TRBD2. Material: peripheral blood. CDR3 sequence: CASSLAGLAGVTDTQYF. In nucleotides, the CDR3 is TGCGCCAGCAGCTTGGCCGGCCTAGCGGGAGTTACAGATACGCAGTATTTT.